This TCR beta chain originates from a study of PD-L1 blockade in urothelial cancer. The assay was immunoSEQ multiplex PCR, and TCRdb's table has in-frame clones only and misses some. Of approximately 50,000 clones detected, around four fifths appear once; the ten largest clones hold approximately 2.9%. V dropped 6 bases and J dropped 0 bases, with 12 bases sitting between them. The length of the CDR3 is 14 residues. Germline-derived CDR1 and CDR2 are MGHDK and SYGVNS. Time point meaning: pretreatment peripheral blood. Source: PBMCs, taken around atezolizumab (anti-PD-L1) treatment. This receptor was taken from a man aged 65 to 85 with urothelial cancer. V is TRBV25-1 and J is TRBJ2-7, with D tentatively TRBD2 (5 bases). The CDR3, as DNA: TGTGCCAGCAGGGCTAGCATGAGCTCCTACGAGCAGTACTTC. This translates into CASRASMSSYEQYF.